This TCR beta chain was sequenced during a study of T cell clones after liver transplantation. Study overall: TCRbeta sequencing after a pre-transplant mixed lymphocyte reaction identified graft-donor-reactive clones, later tracked in post-transplant blood. Broader study findings: Migration into the graft, not deletion, may explain lost graft donor-reactive T cells.

Germline V CDR1 and CDR2: DFQATT, SNEGSKA (reference sequence). Trimming cost V 1 base and J 13 bases, with 10 bases left between them. The CDR3 has 10 amino acids. The protocol was immunoSEQ multiplex PCR, while the TCRdb copy is restricted to in-frame clones and leaves out a portion. The top ten hold approximately 3% of the sample, which has around 100,000 clones, under 90% seen once. As to this clone: What it binds is not known.

Here the sequenced sample was CD4+ T cells from blood, taken around 49 months after liver transplant. V usage is TRBV20-1 and J usage is TRBJ1-2; D gene ambiguous. The receptor was derived from a human patient who received a liver transplant. Some T cells could come from the graft donor. The CDR3 DNA is TGCAGTGCTAGAGGTTCTGGGCCCACCTTC. Its translation: CSARGSGPTF.